This T cell receptor (beta chain) emerged from a study of blood T cell repertoires in COVID-19. Study-wide background: Samples representing acute and convalescent COVID-19 were sourced from the United States, Italy and Spain. PBMCs, B-cell-depleted T cells, or T cells were the source of the cDNA or gDNA that made up the material.

J gave up 6 bases and V 4 bases, and 10 bases lay outside the gene matches. This CDR3 is built from 18 residues. Looked up from germline, CDR1 is SGHRS and CDR2 is YFSETQ. Original processing methods: Estimates of nucleated cell counts were drawn from the amplification of reference gene primers. The protocol was immunoSEQ multiplex PCR, while the TCRdb copy is restricted to in-frame clones and leaves out a portion. D and trimming were read from the DNA, whereas the V and J calls and clone size are those reported in that table. The sample lists 20,000 to 30,000 clones, around 90% seen once, with roughly 7.4% in the top ten.

The chain carries TRBV5-1 and TRBJ2-2; 15 bases agree with TRBD2. The source of this sequence is a human donor in a cohort sampled during active COVID-19. Sequencing used peripheral blood. The CDR3 reads CASSVPGLAGGVAGELFF. The CDR3 region has the DNA TGCGCCAGCAGCGTCCCGGGACTAGCGGGAGGAGTCGCCGGGGAGCTGTTTTTT.